This T cell receptor beta chain was captured in a study of cytomegalovirus exposure and HLA in healthy donors. As for the study in general: Among the roughly 400 genotyped donors, just over 80% were placed in the Caucasian-associated ancestry cluster.

The PCR was carried out with 60 Vbeta primers and 13 Jbeta primers. Method: immunoSEQ multiplex PCR; TCRdb's copy keeps in-frame clones and lacks some. The table shows 210,000 or so clones, with around 83% occurring only once. Unmatched junction bases numbered 4, after V lost 2 bases and J lost 2 bases. Per the germline V gene, CDR1 is MGHRA and CDR2 is YSYEKL. This CDR3 is built from 15 residues. As to this clone: Its antigen is unknown.

Study-wide findings and caveats: V- and J-gene trimming of TCR beta was linked (in a later analysis) to a missense DCLRE1C variant. A cluster of highly shared sequence variants was likely a sequencing artifact. In vitro assays verified that three CMV-associated chains recognized CMV antigens specifically.

The sequencing sample was made of PBMCs. The V call is TRBV4-1, the J call TRBJ2-7, with 9 bases that match TRBD2. This TCR was sampled from a girl aged 2-10 years in good health and CMV-seronegative. CDR3 residues: CASSQRASGTYEQYF. The CDR3 DNA reads as TGCGCCAGCAGCCAACGGGCTAGCGGGACCTACGAGCAGTACTTC.